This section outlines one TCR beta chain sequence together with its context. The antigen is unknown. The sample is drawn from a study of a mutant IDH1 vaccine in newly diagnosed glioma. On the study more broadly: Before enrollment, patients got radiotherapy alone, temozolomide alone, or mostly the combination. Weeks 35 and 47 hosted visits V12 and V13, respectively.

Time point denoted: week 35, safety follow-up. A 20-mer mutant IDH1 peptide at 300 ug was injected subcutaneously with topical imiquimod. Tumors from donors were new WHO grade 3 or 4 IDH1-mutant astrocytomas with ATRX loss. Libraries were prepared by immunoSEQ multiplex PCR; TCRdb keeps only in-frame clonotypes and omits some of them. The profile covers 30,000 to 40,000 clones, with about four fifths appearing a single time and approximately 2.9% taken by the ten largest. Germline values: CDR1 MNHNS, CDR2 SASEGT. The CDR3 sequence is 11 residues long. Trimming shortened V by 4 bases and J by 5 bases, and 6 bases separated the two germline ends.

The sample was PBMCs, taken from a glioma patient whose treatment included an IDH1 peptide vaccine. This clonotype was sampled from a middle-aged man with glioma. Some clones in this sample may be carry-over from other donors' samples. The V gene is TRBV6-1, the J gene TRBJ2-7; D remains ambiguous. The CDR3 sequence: CASSGVHEQYF. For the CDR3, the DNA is TGTGCCAGCAGTGGGGTCCACGAGCAGTACTTC.